This TCR beta chain was recorded in a study of CD8+ T cells in alopecia areata. Study at large: Each day, treated patients took oral tofacitinib twice, at 5 to 10 mg per dose.

Once RNA had been extracted, it was reverse transcribed into cDNA to act as the sequencing template. Clones were read by immunoSEQ multiplex PCR, and TCRdb kept only the in-frame ones, dropping some. The sample shows fewer than 110,000 clones, roughly 84% of them seen only once. This sample's treatment: oral pan-JAK inhibitor, 5-10 mg twice daily. As part of sample collection, lesional scalp punch biopsies and peripheral blood were taken from alopecia areata patients. CDR1 and CDR2 from the germline V gene are LGHNA and YNFKEQ. This CDR3 contains 14 residues. Between the trimmed V and J ends, which lost 4 bases and 0 bases, there was a span of 10 bases.

The TCR was taken from a human donor with alopecia areata. This material consisted of CD8+ T cells sorted from blood, taken at week 24, from a patient treated with tofacitinib. The chain joins TRBV4-2 to TRBJ2-7; TRBD2 is a possible D gene (5 bases). The CDR3 nucleotides read TGTGCCAGCAGCCCGACTAAGGGCTCCTACGAGCAGTACTTC. It specifies CASSPTKGSYEQYF.